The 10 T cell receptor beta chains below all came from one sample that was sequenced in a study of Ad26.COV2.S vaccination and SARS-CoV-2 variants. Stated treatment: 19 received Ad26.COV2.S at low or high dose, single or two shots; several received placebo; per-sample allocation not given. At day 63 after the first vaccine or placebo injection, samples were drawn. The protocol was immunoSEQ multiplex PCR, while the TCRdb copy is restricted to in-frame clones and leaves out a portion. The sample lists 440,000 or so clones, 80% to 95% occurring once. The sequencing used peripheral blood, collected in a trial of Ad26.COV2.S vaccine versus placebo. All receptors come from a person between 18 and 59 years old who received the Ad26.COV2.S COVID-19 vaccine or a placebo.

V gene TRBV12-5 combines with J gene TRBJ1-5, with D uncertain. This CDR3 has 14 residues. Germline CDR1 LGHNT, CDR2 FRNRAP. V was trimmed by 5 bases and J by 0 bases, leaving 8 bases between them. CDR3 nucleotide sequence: TGTGCTAGTGGTCCGGGCCATAGCAATCAGCCCCAGCATTTT. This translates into CASGPGHSNQPQHF.

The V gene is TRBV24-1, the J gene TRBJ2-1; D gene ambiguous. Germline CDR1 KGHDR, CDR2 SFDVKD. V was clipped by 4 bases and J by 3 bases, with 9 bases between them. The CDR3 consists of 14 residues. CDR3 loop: CATSDEMGYNEQFF. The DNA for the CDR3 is TGTGCCACCAGTGACGAGATGGGCTACAATGAGCAGTTCTTC.

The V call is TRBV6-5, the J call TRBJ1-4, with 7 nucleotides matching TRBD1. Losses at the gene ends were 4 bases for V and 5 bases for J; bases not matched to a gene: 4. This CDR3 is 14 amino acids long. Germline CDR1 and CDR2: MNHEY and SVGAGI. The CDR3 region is CASSLTGPNEKLFF. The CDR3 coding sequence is TGTGCCAGCAGTTTGACAGGGCCAAATGAAAAACTGTTTTTT.

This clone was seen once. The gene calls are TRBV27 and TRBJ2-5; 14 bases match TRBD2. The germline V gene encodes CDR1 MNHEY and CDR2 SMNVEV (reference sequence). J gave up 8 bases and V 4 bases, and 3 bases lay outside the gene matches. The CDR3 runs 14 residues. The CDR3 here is CASSSGLAGGTQYF. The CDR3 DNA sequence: TGTGCCAGCAGTTCCGGACTAGCGGGAGGAACCCAGTACTTC.

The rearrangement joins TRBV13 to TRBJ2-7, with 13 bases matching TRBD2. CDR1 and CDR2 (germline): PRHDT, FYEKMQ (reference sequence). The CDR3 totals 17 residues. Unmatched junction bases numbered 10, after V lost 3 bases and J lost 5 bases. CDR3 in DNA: TGTGCCAGCAGCTTCGGACACACCGGGACTAGCGGGAACGAGCAGTACTTC. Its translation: CASSFGHTGTSGNEQYF.

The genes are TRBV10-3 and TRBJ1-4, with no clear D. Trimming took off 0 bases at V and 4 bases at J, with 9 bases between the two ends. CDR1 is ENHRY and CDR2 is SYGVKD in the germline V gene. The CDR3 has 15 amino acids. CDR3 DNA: TGTGCCATCAGTGAGTCATGGCCCAATAATGAAAAACTGTTTTTT. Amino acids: CAISESWPNNEKLFF.

CDR3 in amino acids: CASSQDHGGSSNTQYF. For the CDR3, the DNA is TGTGCCAGCAGCCAAGATCACGGAGGGTCAAGTAATACGCAGTATTTT. V is TRBV3-1 (or the pseudogene TRBV3-2) and J is TRBJ2-3, with D possibly being TRBD2 (6 bases). This CDR3 spans 16 amino acids. Germline loops: CDR1 LGHDT, CDR2 YNNKEL (reference sequence). V shed 0 bases and J shed 7 bases, with 17 bases lying between them.

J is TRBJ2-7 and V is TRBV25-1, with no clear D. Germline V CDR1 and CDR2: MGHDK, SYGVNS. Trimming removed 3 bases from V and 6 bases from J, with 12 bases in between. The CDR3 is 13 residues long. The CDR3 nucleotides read TGTGCCAGCAGTGATAGTCTGCAAGGCGAGCAGTACTTC. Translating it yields CASSDSLQGEQYF.

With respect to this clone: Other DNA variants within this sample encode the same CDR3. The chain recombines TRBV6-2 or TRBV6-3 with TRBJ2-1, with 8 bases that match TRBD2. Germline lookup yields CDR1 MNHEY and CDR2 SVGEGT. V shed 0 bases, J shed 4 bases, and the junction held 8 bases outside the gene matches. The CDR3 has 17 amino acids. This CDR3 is CASSYSGLAGVYNEQFF. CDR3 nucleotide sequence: TGTGCCAGCAGTTACTCCGGACTAGCCGGGGTATACAATGAGCAGTTCTTC.

The CDR3 spells CATNPGTGSSGNTIYF. CDR3 nucleotides: TGTGCCACCAACCCTGGTACAGGGAGCTCTGGAAACACCATATATTTT. The chain recombines TRBV5-4 with TRBJ1-3; the D gene is possibly TRBD1 (6 bases). The germline V gene has CDR1 SGHNT and CDR2 YYREEE (reference sequence). Deletions cut 9 bases from V and 0 bases from J, with 19 bases between. This CDR3 comprises 16 residues. The variable domain in full, with the rest retrieved from reference TRBV5-4 and TRBJ1-3, is ETGVTQSPTHLIKTRGQQVTLRCSSQSGHNTVSWYQQALGQGPQFIFQYYREEENGRGNFPPRFSGLQFPNYSSELNVNALELDDSALYLCATNPGTGSSGNTIYFGEGSWLTVV.